This TCR beta chain was documented in a study of blood T cell repertoires in COVID-19. Clones were read by immunoSEQ multiplex PCR, and TCRdb kept only the in-frame ones, dropping some. The sample yields some 520,000 clones, approximately 92% seen once. Germline CDR1 is MGHRA and CDR2 is YSYEKL. CDR3 length: 14 amino acids. V was trimmed by 1 base and J by 0 bases, leaving 6 bases between them. Sequencing was done on a sample of peripheral blood. This clonotype was obtained from a man aged 18 to 30 with COVID-19, enrolled during active disease. The chain links TRBV4-1 to TRBJ1-1; D gene uncertain. This CDR3 reads CASSQGDMNTEAFF. In nucleotides, the CDR3 is TGCGCCAGCAGCCAAGGCGACATGAACACTGAAGCTTTCTTT.